The entry that follows covers one T cell receptor beta chain sequence. Its antigen remains unknown. The data were taken from a study of cytomegalovirus exposure and HLA in healthy donors. Study context: The use of the same platform for the 120 or so validation repertoires and the roughly 700 first-cohort repertoires was reported by a later analysis. General study points: There were some public TCRs occurring in many donors, but most TCR sequences were rare. Three CMV-associated chains proved CMV antigen-specific in vitro. Researchers counted around 180 TCR beta chains as cytomegalovirus-associated.

Produced via immunoSEQ multiplex PCR; TCRdb's table is partial and in-frame only. Of about 150,000 clones listed, about 86% are singletons. This TCR was sampled from a human donor in good health. The sequenced sample consisted of PBMCs.

The DNA for the CDR3 is TGCAGCGTTGAGTCTAGCGGCACCGGGGAGCTGTTTTTT. Its protein is CSVESSGTGELFF. This chain links TRBV29-1 with TRBJ2-2; TRBD2 agrees at 7 bases. In germline, CDR1 is SQVTM, CDR2 ANQGSEA. Unmatched junction bases numbered 2, after V lost 3 bases and J lost 4 bases. The CDR3 length is 13 residues.